The 27 T cell receptor beta chains below were found in one sample sequenced in a study of blood T cell repertoires in COVID-19. The data were produced by immunoSEQ multiplex PCR, yet TCRdb's version contains in-frame clones alone and is incomplete. Of roughly 350,000 clones listed, 85% to 90% are singletons. The sequenced sample was peripheral blood. Receptors originate from a woman in her seventies with COVID-19, enrolled during active disease.

The CDR3 nucleotides are TGTGCTAGTGGTTTGTTCGAGGGAAATGGCTACACCTTC. Translation: CASGLFEGNGYTF. The V call is TRBV12-5, the J call TRBJ1-2; D not certain. V was clipped by 2 bases and J by 6 bases, with 10 bases between them. The CDR3 sequence is 13 residues long. Germline CDR1 is LGHNT and CDR2 is FRNRAP. Looking up the rest from reference TRBV12-5 and TRBJ1-2 gives the full variable domain: DARVTQTPRHKVTEMGQEVTMRCQPILGHNTVFWYRQTMMQGLELLAYFRNRAPLDDSGMPKDRFSAEMPDATLATLKIQPSEPRDSAVYFCASGLFEGNGYTFGSGTRLTVV.

This clone was seen ten or more times. The CDR3 nucleotides are TGTGCCAGCCACGGTGAACCCTATGAAGCTTTCTTT. Translated, it gives CASHGEPYEAFF. V usage is TRBV2 and J usage is TRBJ1-1; no firm D call. This CDR3 has 12 amino acids. CDR1 and CDR2 (germline): SNHLY, FYNNEI. Trimming removed 8 bases at V and 7 bases at J, with 14 bases between. Together with reference TRBV2 and TRBJ1-1, the CDR3 gives the full variable domain: EPEVTQTPSHQVTQMGQEVILRCVPISNHLYFYWYRQILGQKVEFLVSFYNNEISEKSEIFDDQFSVERPDGSNFTLKIRSTKLEDSAMYFCASHGEPYEAFFGQGTRLTVV.

The chain combines TRBV29-1 with TRBJ1-3; 7 nucleotides align to TRBD1. V trimming: 0 bases; J trimming: 8 bases; junction bases outside the gene matches: 7. The CDR3 totals 14 residues. CDR1 and CDR2 from the germline V gene are SQVTM and ANQGSEA. CDR3 loop: CSVEDYRQGDTIYF. In DNA form, the CDR3 reads TGCAGCGTTGAAGACTACCGACAGGGCGACACCATATATTTT.

The chain carries TRBV7-2 and TRBJ2-7, with D possibly being TRBD2 (6 bases). V was cut by 1 base and J by 0 bases, with 16 bases left in between. Germline lookup yields CDR1 SGHTA and CDR2 FQGNSA. This CDR3 comprises 17 residues. This chain's CDR3 is CASSLDPGTVASYEQYF. DNA for the CDR3: TGTGCCAGCAGCTTAGATCCGGGGACTGTTGCCTCCTACGAGCAGTACTTC. Together with reference TRBV7-2 and TRBJ2-7, the CDR3 gives the full variable domain: GAGVSQSPSNKVTEKGKDVELRCDPISGHTALYWYRQSLGQGLEFLIYFQGNSAPDKSGLPSDRFSAERTGGSVSTLTIQRTQQEDSAVYLCASSLDPGTVASYEQYFGPGTRLTVT.

The chain carries TRBV6-2 or TRBV6-3 and TRBJ1-3; D is unclear. The V and J ends lost 6 bases and 2 bases respectively, with 11 bases between them. The CDR3 has 14 amino acids. Germline V gives CDR1 MNHEY, CDR2 SVGEGT. Here the CDR3 reads CASSLEMPGNTIYF. The CDR3 nucleotides are TGTGCCAGCAGCCTAGAAATGCCTGGAAACACCATATATTTT.

V usage is TRBV7-3 and J usage is TRBJ1-2; 7 nucleotides align to TRBD1. The CDR3 spans 14 residues. The junction had 10 bases not matched to a gene; V was cut back by 4 bases and J by 8 bases. Germline lookup yields CDR1 SGHTA and CDR2 FQGTGA. This CDR3 is CASSSTGIGQGYTF. CDR3 nucleotide sequence: TGTGCCAGCAGCTCGACAGGGATAGGTCAGGGCTACACCTTC.

This clone was observed a few times. V gene TRBV5-1 combines with J gene TRBJ1-6; the match to TRBD1 covers 7 bases. The CDR3 runs 14 residues. V gave up 4 bases and J gave up 5 bases; unmatched junction bases: 3. CDR1 is SGHRS, CDR2 YFSETQ, per germline. This chain's CDR3 is CASSPGTDNSPLHF. The CDR3 bases are TGCGCCAGCAGCCCCGGGACAGATAATTCACCCCTCCACTTT.

The rearrangement joins TRBV12-5 to TRBJ1-2; 7 bases line up with TRBD1. The germline gives CDR1 LGHNT, CDR2 FRNRAP. CDR3 length: 17 residues. With V trimmed by 1 base and J by 6 bases, 14 bases remained unmatched. CDR3 sequence reads: CASGLANLGGAKNGYTF. The DNA of the CDR3 is TGTGCTAGTGGTTTGGCAAACCTAGGGGGCGCGAAGAATGGCTACACCTTC.

The gene calls are TRBV11-2 and TRBJ1-1, with a tentative D call TRBD1 (5 bases). From germline, CDR1 is SGHAT and CDR2 FQNNGV. The CDR3 spans 14 residues. Trimming took off 6 bases at V and 3 bases at J, with 14 bases between the two ends. CDR3 nucleotides: TGTGCCAGCAGTTTCAGGGAAGGGGACACTGAAGCTTTCTTT. It translates to CASSFREGDTEAFF.

The chain combines TRBV6-1 with TRBJ2-2; D is possibly TRBD1 (5 bases). Trimming shortened V by 2 bases and J by 0 bases, and 10 bases separated the two germline ends. From germline, CDR1 is MNHNS and CDR2 SASEGT. The CDR3 covers 16 residues. CDR3 protein: CASSELSRANTGELFF. DNA for the CDR3: TGTGCCAGCAGTGAACTCTCCAGGGCGAACACCGGGGAGCTGTTTTTT.

This chain joins TRBV7-8 and TRBJ1-1, with 8 nucleotides matching TRBD1. V dropped 5 bases and J dropped 9; count of bases not matched to a gene: 8. This CDR3 has 13 residues. Per germline, CDR1 SGHVS and CDR2 FQNEAQ. CDR3 sequence reads: CASSPTGAGQAFF. In DNA form, the CDR3 reads TGTGCCAGCAGCCCGACAGGGGCCGGGCAAGCTTTCTTT.

With respect to this clone: Relative to the germline gene, one junction end is altered; a read error may explain this. The chain couples TRBV24-1 to TRBJ1-2; no firm D call. CDR3 size: 11 residues. Germline CDR1 KGHDR, CDR2 SFDVKD. The CDR3 DNA reads as TGTGCCACCGGCCGGGTATACCCGGCCTCCTTC. It codes for CATGRVYPASF.

V and J are TRBV4-1 and TRBJ1-2, with D perhaps TRBD1 (5 bases). The CDR3 extends over 14 amino acids. V was pared by 2 bases and J by 6 bases, with 13 bases between. Per the germline V gene, CDR1 is MGHRA and CDR2 is YSYEKL. CDR3 sequence reads: CASSQTGGDDGYTF. The CDR3 DNA reads as TGCGCCAGCAGCCAAACGGGGGGAGACGATGGCTACACCTTC.

The rearrangement uses TRBV11-2 and TRBJ2-7; D not resolved. This CDR3 is 13 amino acids long. Looked up from germline, CDR1 is SGHAT and CDR2 is FQNNGV. V lost 1 base to trimming and J lost 5 bases, with 9 bases between them. The DNA for the CDR3 is TGTGCCAGCAGCTTAGGCGACTCTAACGAGCAGTACTTC. It translates to CASSLGDSNEQYF.

The chain employs TRBV6-1 and TRBJ2-1, with 9 bases aligning to TRBD1. Germline CDR1 is MNHNS and CDR2 is SASEGT. Losses at the gene ends were 2 bases for V and 7 bases for J; bases not matched to a gene: 9. The CDR3 runs to 16 residues. The CDR3 nucleotides read TGTGCCAGCAGTGAATGGAAGGACAGGGGTAGGAATGAGCAGTTCTTC. Amino acids: CASSEWKDRGRNEQFF.

This clone was observed a single time. V is TRBV6-6 and J is TRBJ1-6; 8 positions match TRBD1. CDR3 length: 15 residues. Germline V lookup: CDR1 MNHNY, CDR2 SVGAGI (reference sequence). Germline trimming cut 6 bases from V and 6 bases from J; bases unmatched to any gene: 7. The CDR3 DNA reads as TGTGCCAGCAGGGGGACAGGTTTCCTTAATTCACCCCTCCACTTT. Protein: CASRGTGFLNSPLHF.

The chain has TRBV20-1 and TRBJ2-2, with 8 bases aligning to TRBD1. Germline V gene sequence: CDR1 DFQATT, CDR2 SNEGSKA (reference sequence). The V and J ends lost 3 bases and 3 bases, in that order; junction bases with no gene match: 6. The CDR3 spans 15 residues. This CDR3 reads CSASRGTGYTGELFF. The CDR3 nucleotides read TGCAGTGCTAGTAGGGGGACAGGCTACACCGGGGAGCTGTTTTTT.

This chain uses TRBV10-3 with TRBJ1-5; no reliable D call. The V gene's germline CDR1 is ENHRY and CDR2 SYGVKD. With 10 bases removed from V and 3 bases from J, the gap between germline ends came to 13 bases. This CDR3 is built from 13 residues. The CDR3 DNA is TGTGCCAGTAGCGGGGTTCCCAATCAGCCCCAGCATTTT. Its translation: CASSGVPNQPQHF.

This rearrangement joins TRBV14 to TRBJ1-1, with 7 bases lining up with TRBD1. The V gene end was trimmed by 3 bases and the J gene end by 6 bases; junction bases not matched to a gene: 4. CDR1 SGHDN and CDR2 FVKESK come from the germline V gene. The CDR3 runs 13 residues. The CDR3 nucleotides read TGTGCCAGCAGCCATTCCAGGGGGTCTGAAGCTTTCTTT. Its protein product is CASSHSRGSEAFF.

The gene calls are TRBV30 and TRBJ2-7, with a tentative D call TRBD2 (6 bases). The CDR3 runs 13 residues. Trimming stripped 2 bases from V and 0 bases from J, with 8 bases between. Germline values: CDR1 GTSNPN, CDR2 SVGIG (reference sequence). The CDR3 protein is CAWSTSRSYEQYF. CDR3 nucleotides: TGTGCCTGGAGTACTAGCCGCTCCTACGAGCAGTACTTC.

J is TRBJ2-1 and V is TRBV28; TRBD1 matches at 7 bases. This CDR3 spans 15 amino acids. The V segment lost 7 bases and the J segment 3 bases; nucleotides outside the gene matches: 9. The germline gives CDR1 MDHEN, CDR2 SYDVKM. CDR3 DNA: TGTGCCAGCACTCTTCGACAGGGCGGCTACAATGAGCAGTTCTTC. Its translation is CASTLRQGGYNEQFF.

This clone showed up just once. V is TRBV5-6 and J is TRBJ1-2, with 8 nucleotides matching TRBD1. The germline CDR1 and CDR2 sequences are SGHDT and YYEEEE. This CDR3 has 16 residues. The V segment lost 1 base and the J segment 3 bases; nucleotides outside the gene matches: 8. The DNA for the CDR3 is TGTGCCAGCAGCTTGTGGCGACAGGGGCTTGACTATGGCTACACCTTC. Translating it yields CASSLWRQGLDYGYTF.

CDR3: CASSAGLYSSYEQYF. CDR3 coding DNA: TGTGCCAGTAGTGCAGGACTGTACAGCTCCTACGAGCAGTACTTC. The J gene is TRBJ2-7, the V gene TRBV19, with a tentative D call TRBD2 (5 bases). The V gene lost 5 bases and the J gene lost 0 bases, with 14 bases spanning the gap. This CDR3 has 15 amino acids. Looked up from germline, CDR1 is LNHDA and CDR2 is SQIVND (reference sequence).

The chain carries TRBV9 and TRBJ2-3, with TRBD2 matching over 7 bases. CDR3 length: 15 residues. V was clipped by 4 bases and J by 1 base; unmatched bases: 6. The germline V gene encodes CDR1 SGDLS and CDR2 YYNGEE. CDR3 sequence reads: CASSLLAGGTDTQYF. The DNA for the CDR3 is TGTGCCAGCAGCCTTCTTGCGGGGGGCACAGATACGCAGTATTTT.

The rearrangement joins TRBV18 to TRBJ1-5; TRBD1 is a possible D gene (5 bases). V was pared by 3 bases and J by 7 bases, with 16 bases between. The CDR3 runs 15 residues. Germline V gene sequence: CDR1 KGHSH, CDR2 LQKENI. CDR3 in DNA: TGTGCCAGCTCACCGATGGGGACTACAGGCCAGCCCCAGCATTTT. Amino acids: CASSPMGTTGQPQHF.

The chain couples TRBV9 to TRBJ2-3; 9 bases agree with TRBD2. CDR1 and CDR2 (germline): SGDLS, YYNGEE. The CDR3 is 19 residues long. J gave up 0 bases and V 0 bases, and 11 bases lay outside the gene matches. CDR3 sequence: CASSVEGSGGFPSTDTQYF. In DNA form, the CDR3 reads TGTGCCAGCAGCGTAGAGGGAAGCGGGGGGTTTCCTAGCACAGATACGCAGTATTTT.

This chain joins TRBV7-2 and TRBJ2-3, with 13 bases fitting TRBD2. J lost 8 bases, V lost 0 bases, and 11 bases had no gene match. Germline CDR1 reads SGHTA; CDR2 reads FQGNSA. The CDR3 has 18 amino acids. The CDR3, as DNA: TGTGCCAGCAGCTTAGCCCCTGGAACTAGCGGGGGGGCGGGTACGCAGTATTTT. Translated, it gives CASSLAPGTSGGAGTQYF.